The sequence of this TCR beta chain was determined in a study of blood T cells in healthy people across ages. This clonotype was recorded many times. The length of the CDR3 is 13 residues. V was cut by 4 bases and J by 8 bases, with 17 bases left in between. Germline V gene data show CDR1 as DFQATT and CDR2 as SNEGSKA (reference sequence). A second roughly 6 to 11 cycle PCR used barcoded and J-beta primers. TCRdb processed the 5' RACE reads anew with MiXCR; each CDR3 protein has one entry. The sample includes approximately 770,000 distinct CDR3 sequences, 55% to 70% of them seen just once. The genes are TRBV20-1 and TRBJ1-2, with D tentatively TRBD1 (5 bases). The sequence came from a man under 40 in good health. The material sequenced was blood. The chain's CDR3 is CSATQGAEAGYTF. CDR3 in DNA: TGCAGTGCTACTCAAGGGGCCGAGGCGGGCTACACCTTC.